This T cell receptor (beta chain) derives from a study of cytomegalovirus exposure and HLA in healthy donors. Points from the study as a whole: Most of the TCR beta V segments (in an earlier analysis) were productive either about 87% or about 30% of the time. In the analysis, some V segments, TRBV6-2 and TRBV6-3 included, were excluded as indistinguishable. There were 150 to 200 TCR beta chains listed as cytomegalovirus-associated.

The PCR employed 60 Vbeta primers together with 13 Jbeta primers. Using immunoSEQ multiplex PCR, the repertoire was profiled, and TCRdb retains in-frame clones only, with some absent. This sample's table has around 200,000 clones. V lost 5 bases to trimming and J lost 6 bases; unmatched junction nucleotides: 8. Per germline, CDR1 SGHVS and CDR2 FQNEAQ. The CDR3 is made up of 15 amino acids. As regards this clone: The antigen is undetermined.

Likely unrecorded immune exposures existed in these nominally healthy donors. Sequencing was carried out using PBMCs. The receptor was derived from a woman in her twenties or thirties in good health and CMV-seropositive. V gene TRBV7-8 combines with J gene TRBJ2-3; TRBD2 agrees at 10 bases. The CDR3 nucleotides are TGTGCCAGCAGCCCAGCGGGAGGGCTTGGCGATACGCAGTATTTT. Its protein is CASSPAGGLGDTQYF.